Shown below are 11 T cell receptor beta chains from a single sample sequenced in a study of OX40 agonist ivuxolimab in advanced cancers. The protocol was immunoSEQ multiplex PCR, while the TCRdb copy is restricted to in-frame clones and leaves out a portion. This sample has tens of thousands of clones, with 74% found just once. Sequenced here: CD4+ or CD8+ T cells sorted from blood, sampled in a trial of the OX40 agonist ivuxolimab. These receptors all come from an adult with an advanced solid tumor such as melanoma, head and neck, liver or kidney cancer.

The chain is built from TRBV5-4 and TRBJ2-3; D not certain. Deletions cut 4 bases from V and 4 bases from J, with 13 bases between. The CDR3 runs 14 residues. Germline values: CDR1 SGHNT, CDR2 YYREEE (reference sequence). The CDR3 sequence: CASSIKGLADTQYF. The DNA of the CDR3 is TGTGCCAGCAGCATAAAAGGGCTGGCAGATACGCAGTATTTT.

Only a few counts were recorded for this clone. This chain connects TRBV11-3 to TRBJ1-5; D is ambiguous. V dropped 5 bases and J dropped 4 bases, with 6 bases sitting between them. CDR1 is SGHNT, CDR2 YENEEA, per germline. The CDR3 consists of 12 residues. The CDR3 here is CASSLRNQPQHF. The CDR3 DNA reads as TGTGCCAGCAGCCTCAGGAATCAGCCCCAGCATTTT.

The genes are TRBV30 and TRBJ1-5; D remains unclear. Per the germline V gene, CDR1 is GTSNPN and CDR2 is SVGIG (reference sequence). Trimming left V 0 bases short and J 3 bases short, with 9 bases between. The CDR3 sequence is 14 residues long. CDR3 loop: CAWSVLLYNQPQHF. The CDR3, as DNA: TGTGCCTGGAGTGTACTCCTGTACAATCAGCCCCAGCATTTT.

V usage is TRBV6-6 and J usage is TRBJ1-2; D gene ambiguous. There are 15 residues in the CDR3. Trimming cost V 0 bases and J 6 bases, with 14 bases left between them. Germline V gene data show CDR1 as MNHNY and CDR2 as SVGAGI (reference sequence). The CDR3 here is CASSYSRSPPDGYTF. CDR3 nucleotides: TGTGCCAGCAGTTACTCTAGGTCCCCCCCCGATGGCTACACCTTC.

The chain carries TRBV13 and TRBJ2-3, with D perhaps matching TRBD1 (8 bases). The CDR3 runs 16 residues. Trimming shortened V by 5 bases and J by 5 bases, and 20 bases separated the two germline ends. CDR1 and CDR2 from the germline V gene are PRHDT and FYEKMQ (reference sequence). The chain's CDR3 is CASSVAGTGGGDTQYF. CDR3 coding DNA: TGTGCCAGCAGCGTAGCGGGTACAGGGGGTGGAGATACGCAGTATTTT.

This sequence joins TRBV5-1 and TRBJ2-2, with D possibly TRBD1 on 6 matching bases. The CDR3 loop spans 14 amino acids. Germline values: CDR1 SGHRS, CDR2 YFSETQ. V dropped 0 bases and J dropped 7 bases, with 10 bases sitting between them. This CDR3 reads CASSLDRVVGELFF. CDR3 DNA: TGCGCCAGCAGCTTGGACAGGGTCGTCGGGGAGCTGTTTTTT. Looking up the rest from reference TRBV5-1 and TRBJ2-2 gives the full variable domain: KAGVTQTPRYLIKTRGQQVTLSCSPISGHRSVSWYQQTPGQGLQFLFEYFSETQRNKGNFPGRFSGRQFSNSRSEMNVSTLELGDSALYLCASSLDRVVGELFFGEGSRLTVL.

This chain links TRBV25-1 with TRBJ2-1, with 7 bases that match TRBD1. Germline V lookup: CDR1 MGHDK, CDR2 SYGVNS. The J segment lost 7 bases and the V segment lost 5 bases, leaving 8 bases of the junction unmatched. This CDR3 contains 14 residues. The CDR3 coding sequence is TGTGCCAGCAGTATTGATGCAGGGGGAAATGAGCAGTTCTTC. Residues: CASSIDAGGNEQFF.

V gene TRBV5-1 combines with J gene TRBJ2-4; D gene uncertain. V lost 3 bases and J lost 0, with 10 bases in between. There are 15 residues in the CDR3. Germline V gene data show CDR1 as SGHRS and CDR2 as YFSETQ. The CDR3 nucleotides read TGCGCCAGCAGCTCCTCCACAGCAGCCAAAAACATTCAGTACTTC. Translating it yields CASSSSTAAKNIQYF.

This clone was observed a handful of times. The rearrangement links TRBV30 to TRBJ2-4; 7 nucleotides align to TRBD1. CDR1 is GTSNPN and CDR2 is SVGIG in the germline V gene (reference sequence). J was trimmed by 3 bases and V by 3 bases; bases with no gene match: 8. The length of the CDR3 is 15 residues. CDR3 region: CAWSPPTGIKNIQYF. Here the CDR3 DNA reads TGTGCCTGGAGCCCCCCGACAGGGATCAAAAACATTCAGTACTTC.

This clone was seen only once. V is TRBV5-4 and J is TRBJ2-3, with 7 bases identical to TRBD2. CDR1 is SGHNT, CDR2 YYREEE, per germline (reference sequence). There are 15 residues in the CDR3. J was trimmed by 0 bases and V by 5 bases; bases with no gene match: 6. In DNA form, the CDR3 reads TGTGCCAGCAGGCAGACTAGCTCCAGCACAGATACGCAGTATTTT. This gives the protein CASRQTSSSTDTQYF. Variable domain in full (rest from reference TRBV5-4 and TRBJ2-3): ETGVTQSPTHLIKTRGQQVTLRCSSQSGHNTVSWYQQALGQGPQFIFQYYREEENGRGNFPPRFSGLQFPNYSSELNVNALELDDSALYLCASRQTSSSTDTQYFGPGTRLTVL.

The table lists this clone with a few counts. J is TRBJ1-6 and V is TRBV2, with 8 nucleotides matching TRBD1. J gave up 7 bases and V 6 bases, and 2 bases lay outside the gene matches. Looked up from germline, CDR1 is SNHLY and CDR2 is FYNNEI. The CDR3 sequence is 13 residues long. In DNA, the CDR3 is TGTGCCAGCAGGACAGGGGAAAATTCACCCCTCCACTTT. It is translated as CASRTGENSPLHF. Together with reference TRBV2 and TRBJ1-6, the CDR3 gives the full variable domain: EPEVTQTPSHQVTQMGQEVILRCVPISNHLYFYWYRQILGQKVEFLVSFYNNEISEKSEIFDDQFSVERPDGSNFTLKIRSTKLEDSAMYFCASRTGENSPLHFGNGTRLTVT.